Given below is one TCR beta chain in context. The entry originates in a study of blood T cell repertoires in COVID-19. Study overall: Sources were T cells, B-cell-depleted T cells, or PBMCs; the material itself was cDNA or gDNA.

Per the authors' pipeline: Amplification from reference gene primers served as the basis for estimated nucleated cell counts. Clones were sequenced by immunoSEQ multiplex PCR, and TCRdb holds only the in-frame ones, with some missing. That table is the source of V, J and clone size, and D and trimming were worked out from the DNA. The sample holds 250,000 or so clones, about 90% seen once. The V gene's germline CDR1 is SGHNT and CDR2 YYREEE (reference sequence). The V gene lost 0 bases and the J gene lost 4 bases, with 7 bases spanning the gap. CDR3 length equals 13 residues. The participants were between roughly 18 and 89 years old and came from under 25 US areas.

The sequence was obtained from a woman in her 40s who had been exposed to COVID-19. The chain employs TRBV5-4 and TRBJ2-5; D remains unclear. Sequences were obtained from PBMCs or T cells enriched from blood (not recorded which). The CDR3 region is CASSLDYIETQYF. The CDR3 region has the DNA TGTGCCAGCAGCTTGGACTATATAGAGACCCAGTACTTC. Full variable domain (rest looked up from reference TRBV5-4 and TRBJ2-5): ETGVTQSPTHLIKTRGQQVTLRCSSQSGHNTVSWYQQALGQGPQFIFQYYREEENGRGNFPPRFSGLQFPNYSSELNVNALELDDSALYLCASSLDYIETQYFGPGTRLLVL.